These 3 T cell receptor beta chains were sequenced from one sample in a study of cytomegalovirus exposure and HLA in healthy donors. PCR used 60 Vbeta primers and 13 Jbeta primers. This table comes from immunoSEQ multiplex PCR, and its TCRdb copy is limited to in-frame clones, with some not included. Reported are some 180,000 clones; the ten largest clones contain under 6.5%. The sequencing sample was made of PBMCs. These receptors were obtained from a man between 25 and 39 years old in good health and CMV-seronegative.

The chain is built from TRBV2 and TRBJ1-5; perhaps TRBD1 as D (5 bases). This CDR3 contains 14 residues. Germline values: CDR1 SNHLY, CDR2 FYNNEI. Trimming stripped 0 bases from V and 5 bases from J, with 8 bases between. The CDR3 loop is CASSEAGTDQPQHF. The CDR3 DNA reads as TGTGCCAGCAGTGAAGCAGGGACTGATCAGCCCCAGCATTTT.

The chain employs TRBV14 and TRBJ1-1; 7 bases map to TRBD1. This CDR3 spans 14 amino acids. Germline CDR1 reads SGHDN; CDR2 reads FVKESK. The trim removed 4 bases at V and 6 bases at J, leaving 8 bases unmatched. The CDR3 region is CASSPLTGVAEAFF. CDR3 in DNA: TGTGCCAGCAGCCCATTAACAGGGGTGGCTGAAGCTTTCTTT.

V is TRBV11-3 and J is TRBJ2-1; 7 positions agree with TRBD2. With 1 base clipped from V and 3 bases from J, the junction kept 3 bases outside the gene matches. The CDR3 runs to 15 residues. Germline loops: CDR1 SGHNT, CDR2 YENEEA. CDR3 amino acids: CASSLGTSDYNEQFF. The CDR3, as DNA: TGTGCCAGCAGCTTAGGCACTAGCGACTACAATGAGCAGTTCTTC.